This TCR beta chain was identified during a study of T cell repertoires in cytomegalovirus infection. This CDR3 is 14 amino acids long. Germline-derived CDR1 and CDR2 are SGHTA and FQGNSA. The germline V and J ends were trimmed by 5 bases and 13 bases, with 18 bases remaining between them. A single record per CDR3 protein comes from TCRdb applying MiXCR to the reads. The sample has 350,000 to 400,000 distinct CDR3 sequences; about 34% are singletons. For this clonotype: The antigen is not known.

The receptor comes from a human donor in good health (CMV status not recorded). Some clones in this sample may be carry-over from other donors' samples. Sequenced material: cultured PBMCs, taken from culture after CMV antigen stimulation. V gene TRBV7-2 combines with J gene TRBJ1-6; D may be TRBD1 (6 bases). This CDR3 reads CASSRDGGAGPLHF. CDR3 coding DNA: TGTGCCAGCAGCCGTGACGGGGGGGCGGGGCCCCTCCACTTT.